Listed below are T cell receptor beta chains from one sample, sequenced in a study of graft-versus-host responses after intestinal transplantation. Repertoires were generated with immunoSEQ multiplex PCR, while TCRdb's copy carries only in-frame clones and drops some. The sample records about 23,000 clones, 44% being singletons. The sample consisted of alloreactive CD8+ T cells from a mixed lymphocyte reaction culture, taken before transplantation. All receptors derive from a human patient who was an organ donor for intestinal transplantation. CDR3s include the opening cysteine and the closing phenylalanine or tryptophan. A D gene is named only where the DNA matches it firmly. Clone sizes are given selectively: once, few, many, or a class where the clone is expanded.

V gene	J gene	clone size	D gene	CDR3 protein	CDR3 DNA
TRBV5-4	TRBJ2-3	.	TRBD1	CAYRSVGQASHTQYF	TGTGCCTACAGATCGGTGGGACAGGCTTCACATACGCAGTATTTT
TRBV7-6	TRBJ2-5	few	TRBD1	CASSLGHRGRLGETQYF	TGTGCCAGCAGCTTAGGACACAGGGGGCGGCTGGGGGAGACCCAGTACTTC
TRBV2	TRBJ2-1	.	.	CASREWRAPVEQFF	TGTGCCAGCAGAGAATGGAGGGCCCCCGTTGAGCAGTTCTTC
TRBV28	TRBJ1-4	.	.	CASSFRSAGGNEKLFF	TGTGCCAGCAGTTTTAGGTCCGCAGGAGGGAATGAAAAACTGTTTTTT
TRBV4-1	TRBJ1-3	.	.	CASSQEPPTIGDANTIYF	TGCGCCAGCAGCCAAGAACCCCCGACTATCGGGGATGCGAACACCATATATTTT
TRBV4-1	TRBJ1-2	medium-sized	TRBD1	CASSQEAPTGYYGYTF	TGCGCCAGCAGCCAAGAGGCCCCGACAGGGTACTATGGCTACACCTTC
TRBV5-6	TRBJ2-1	medium-sized	.	CASTWGSSNEQFF	TGTGCCAGCACCTGGGGGTCTTCCAATGAGCAGTTCTTC
TRBV30	TRBJ2-1	.	TRBD2	CAWSGGLAGGRNWYNEQFF	TGTGCCTGGAGTGGGGGACTAGCGGGAGGTCGAAACTGGTACAATGAGCAGTTCTTC
TRBV10-3	TRBJ2-5	once	.	CATEDSLGETQYF	TGTGCCACCGAAGACTCTCTAGGAGAGACCCAGTACTTC
TRBV4-1	TRBJ2-3	.	.	CASSLRELLTQYF	TGCGCCAGCAGCCTCCGAGAATTACTCACGCAGTATTTT
TRBV28	TRBJ2-7	once	.	CASSLAIGAYEQYF	TGTGCCAGCAGTTTAGCAATTGGGGCCTACGAGCAGTACTTC
TRBV19	TRBJ2-1	.	TRBD2	CASSIGREYFGNEQFF	TGTGCCAGTAGTATAGGGCGGGAGTACTTCGGCAATGAGCAGTTCTTC
TRBV7-2	TRBJ1-2	.	TRBD1	CASSLGQGAPYGYTF	TGTGCCAGCAGCCTCGGACAGGGGGCTCCCTATGGCTACACCTTC
TRBV7-2	TRBJ2-3	.	TRBD2	CASRGTSGTWTDTQYF	TGTGCCAGCAGGGGGACTAGCGGGACCTGGACAGATACGCAGTATTTT
TRBV2	TRBJ2-1	.	.	CASSDGWRDSSNEQFF	TGTGCCAGCAGTGATGGGTGGCGGGACTCATCGAATGAGCAGTTCTTC
TRBV27	TRBJ1-5	medium-sized	TRBD1	CASGPGTVNQPQHF	TGTGCCAGCGGGCCAGGGACAGTCAATCAGCCCCAGCATTTT
TRBV5-1	TRBJ2-1	.	TRBD2	CASSWGTSGIYNEQFF	TGCGCCAGCAGCTGGGGGACTAGCGGAATCTACAATGAGCAGTTCTTC
TRBV4-1	TRBJ1-3	few	.	CASSQEPVSGNTIYF	TGTGCCAGCAGCCAAGAACCTGTCTCTGGAAACACCATATATTTT
TRBV10-3	TRBJ1-4	.	.	CAISSRRSNEKLFF	TGTGCCATCAGTAGCCGACGGTCTAATGAAAAACTGTTTTTT
TRBV7-9	TRBJ2-1	.	.	CASSPQEGAAYNEQFF	TGTGCCAGCAGCCCCCAGGAGGGGGCAGCCTACAATGAGCAGTTCTTC
TRBV27	TRBJ2-1	.	TRBD2	CASSFGLASALSSYNEQFF	TGTGCCAGCAGTTTTGGACTAGCTAGTGCCCTGAGCTCCTACAATGAGCAGTTCTTC
TRBV12-5	TRBJ2-5	.	.	CASAHHRGLRETQYF	TGTGCTAGTGCCCACCACCGGGGCCTGAGGGAGACCCAGTACTTC
TRBV4-3	TRBJ2-3	.	.	CASSLGLGDPSTDTQYF	TGCGCCAGCAGCCTGGGCTTGGGGGATCCTAGCACAGATACGCAGTATTTT
TRBV29-1	TRBJ2-7	few	.	CSVEYEGYEQYF	TGCAGCGTTGAATATGAGGGCTACGAGCAGTACTTC
TRBV28	TRBJ2-1	few	TRBD2	CASSLVLAGFSEQFF	TGTGCCAGCAGTTTAGTCCTAGCGGGATTCAGTGAGCAGTTCTTC
TRBV7-2	TRBJ2-7	.	TRBD2	CASSLTSVYEQYF	TGTGCCAGCAGCTTGACTAGCGTCTACGAGCAGTACTTC
TRBV28	TRBJ2-3	.	TRBD2	CASSPTGLAGGGTDTQYF	TGTGCCAGCAGTCCGACGGGACTAGCGGGAGGAGGCACAGATACGCAGTATTTT
TRBV4-3	TRBJ2-7	.	.	CASSQEPAAYEQYF	TGCGCCAGCAGCCAAGAACCCGCTGCCTACGAGCAGTACTTC